A single sample gave rise to the 10 T cell receptor beta chains below, sequenced in a study of blood T cell repertoires in COVID-19. TCRdb keeps only in-frame clones here, not all; method: immunoSEQ multiplex PCR. The data hold some 80,000 clones, with around four fifths observed a single time. What was sequenced was peripheral blood. The source is a human donor in a cohort sampled during active COVID-19.

The genes are TRBV18 and TRBJ1-3, with unresolved D. CDR1 is KGHSH, CDR2 LQKENI, per germline. With 4 bases removed from V and 5 bases from J, the gap between germline ends came to 6 bases. The CDR3 runs 12 residues. The CDR3 spells CASSLDRNTIYF. The CDR3 DNA sequence: TGTGCCAGCTCACTCGACAGAAACACCATATATTTT.

This clone came up once. This rearrangement joins TRBV2 to TRBJ2-2, with D maybe TRBD1 (6 bases). This CDR3 is 17 amino acids long. The V gene's germline CDR1 is SNHLY and CDR2 FYNNEI. Deletions cut 7 bases from V and 0 bases from J, with 18 bases between. CDR3 coding DNA: TGTGCCAGCAAAGAAGGGCGGACAGCTACGAACACCGGGGAGCTGTTTTTT. Its translation: CASKEGRTATNTGELFF.

This sequence joins TRBV6-2 or TRBV6-3 and TRBJ2-7, with 8 bases aligning to TRBD1. Unmatched junction bases numbered 18, after V lost 2 bases and J lost 6 bases. Germline values: CDR1 MNHEY, CDR2 SVGEGT. There are 18 residues in the CDR3. The CDR3 DNA reads TGTGCCAGCAGTTACGTTGGTGGGGCAGGGGGCACACGAAGCGAGCAGTACTTC. Translated, it gives CASSYVGGAGGTRSEQYF.

V gene TRBV6-5 combines with J gene TRBJ2-7, with D unresolved. Germline-derived CDR1 and CDR2 are MNHEY and SVGAGI. Trimming stripped 4 bases from V and 0 bases from J, with 10 bases between. The CDR3 totals 14 residues. The CDR3 coding sequence is TGTGCCAGCAGTTCTAAACCGAGCTCCTACGAGCAGTACTTC. This codes for CASSSKPSSYEQYF.

The CDR3, as DNA: TGCAGCGTTTTTCGGACTAGCGGGGGGGACCAAGAGACCCAGTACTTC. It specifies CSVFRTSGGDQETQYF. This sequence joins TRBV29-1 and TRBJ2-5; 15 positions agree with TRBD2. Germline CDR1 reads SQVTM; CDR2 reads ANQGSEA. This CDR3 contains 16 residues. V shed 5 bases and J 0 bases; nucleotides not matched to a gene: 4.

The rearrangement joins TRBV11-2 to TRBJ2-5; 11 bases line up with TRBD2. Germline assignment: CDR1 SGHAT and CDR2 FQNNGV. This CDR3 is 17 amino acids long. V lost 3 bases and J lost 1; bases outside the gene matches: 7. CDR3 nucleotides: TGTGCCAGCAGCTTCGGGGTAGCGGGGGGGGCCCAAGAGACCCAGTACTTC. Translation: CASSFGVAGGAQETQYF.

The chain uses TRBV15 and TRBJ1-1; the D gene is possibly TRBD1 (6 bases). The CDR3 loop spans 13 amino acids. CDR1 and CDR2 (germline): LNHNV, YYDKDF (reference sequence). V gave up 5 bases and J gave up 4 bases, with 11 bases separating them. The chain's CDR3 is CATSAQGSTEAFF. The CDR3 coding sequence is TGTGCCACCAGCGCTCAGGGGAGCACTGAAGCTTTCTTT.

V is TRBV5-1 and J is TRBJ1-3; no clear D gene. The CDR3 has 15 residues. Germline lookup yields CDR1 SGHRS and CDR2 YFSETQ. V was pared by 0 bases and J by 0 bases, with 7 bases between. CDR3 sequence reads: CASSLGASSGNTIYF. CDR3 nucleotides: TGCGCCAGCAGCTTGGGGGCGAGCTCTGGAAACACCATATATTTT.

This chain joins TRBV30 and TRBJ1-2; no firm D call. This CDR3 has 15 residues. V was clipped by 5 bases and J by 0 bases, with 16 bases between them. The germline V gene encodes CDR1 GTSNPN and CDR2 SVGIG (reference sequence). The CDR3 loop is CAWGRQQTSNYGYTF. The CDR3 DNA follows: TGTGCCTGGGGGAGGCAGCAAACATCTAACTATGGCTACACCTTC.

The chain carries TRBV9 and TRBJ2-7, with D tentatively TRBD1 (6 bases). Germline V CDR1 and CDR2: SGDLS, YYNGEE. This CDR3 has 14 amino acids. V lost 0 bases, J lost 3 bases, and 10 bases lay in between. The CDR3 is CASSVGTGIYEQYF. The CDR3, as DNA: TGTGCCAGCAGCGTAGGAACAGGGATCTACGAGCAGTACTTC.